Below, 9 T cell receptor beta chains from the same sample are listed, as sequenced in a study of blood T cell repertoires in COVID-19. The protocol was immunoSEQ multiplex PCR, while the TCRdb copy is restricted to in-frame clones and leaves out a portion. The data hold roughly 250,000 clones, with 80% to 90% observed a single time. Sequenced input: peripheral blood. The receptors were sampled from a woman aged 70-85 years with acute or convalescent COVID-19.

V and J are TRBV4-3 and TRBJ1-4; unclear D gene. The germline gives CDR1 LGHNA, CDR2 YSLEER. Trimming cost V 0 bases and J 8 bases, with 13 bases left between them. This CDR3 comprises 15 residues. For the CDR3, the DNA is TGCGCCAGCAGCCAAGATCTGGCGGGGAGGGAAAAACTGTTTTTT. This translates into CASSQDLAGREKLFF.

The sample holds one count of this clone. This CDR3 is CASSHPDTQGKFF. The CDR3 region has the DNA TGTGCCAGCAGTCACCCGGACACCCAGGGGAAGTTCTTC. The gene calls are TRBV6-2 or TRBV6-3 and TRBJ2-1, with TRBD1 as a possible D gene (6 bases). Germline CDR1 is MNHEY and CDR2 is SVGEGT. The CDR3 spans 13 residues. Trimming pared 5 bases from V and 14 bases from J, leaving 19 bases between.

The gene calls are TRBV5-1 and TRBJ2-7; TRBD1 might be the D (6 bases). Germline V CDR1 and CDR2: SGHRS, YFSETQ. The CDR3 is made up of 16 amino acids. Between the trimmed V and J ends, which lost 4 bases and 2 bases, there was a span of 19 bases. The CDR3 loop reads CASSLQQGSKAYEQYF. CDR3 DNA: TGCGCCAGCAGCCTTCAACAGGGCAGTAAGGCCTACGAGCAGTACTTC.

The rearrangement uses TRBV28 and TRBJ1-1, with D hard to call. Germline CDR1 and CDR2: MDHEN and SYDVKM. Deletions cut 3 bases from V and 4 bases from J, with 6 bases between. This CDR3 is 12 amino acids long. The CDR3 DNA sequence: TGTGCCAGCAGTTTCGGAGGCACTGAAGCTTTCTTT. Translated: CASSFGGTEAFF.

CDR3 coding DNA: TGCGCCAGCAGCCAAGATAGCCCAACCGATACGCAGTATTTT. Its protein product is CASSQDSPTDTQYF. The V gene is TRBV4-3, the J gene TRBJ2-3; D is uncertain. The germline V gene has CDR1 LGHNA and CDR2 YSLEER. This CDR3 is built from 14 residues. Trimming pared 0 bases from V and 6 bases from J, leaving 10 bases between.

The CDR3 region is CASSSFRGEAFF. The DNA of the CDR3 is TGTGCCAGCAGCTCGTTTAGGGGCGAAGCTTTCTTT. The chain has TRBV7-2 and TRBJ1-1, with D possibly matching TRBD1 (5 bases). This CDR3 spans 12 amino acids. V was clipped by 4 bases and J by 8 bases, with 11 bases between them. CDR1 SGHTA and CDR2 FQGNSA come from the germline V gene.

V is TRBV4-2 and J is TRBJ1-5, with 7 nucleotides matching TRBD1. With 0 bases clipped from V and 7 bases from J, the junction kept 6 bases outside the gene matches. The germline CDR1 and CDR2 sequences are LGHNA and YNFKEQ. The CDR3 has 15 residues. CDR3 DNA sequence: TGTGCCAGCAGCCAAGAGGACAGGAGTGGCCAGCCCCAGCATTTT. It codes for CASSQEDRSGQPQHF.

The chain carries TRBV4-2 and TRBJ1-5, with a possible D match to TRBD1 (6 bases). Germline V gene lookup returns CDR1 LGHNA and CDR2 YNFKEQ. The CDR3 consists of 16 residues. Trimming left V 1 base short and J 5 bases short, with 15 bases between. The CDR3 here is CASSQGSRGWDQPQHF. The CDR3 DNA is TGTGCCAGCAGCCAAGGTAGCAGGGGCTGGGATCAGCCCCAGCATTTT.

To note about this clone: In the same sample, other DNA sequences code for this CDR3. The chain employs TRBV10-3 and TRBJ1-5, with TRBD1 matching over 7 bases. The CDR3 sequence is 13 residues long. The germline V gene encodes CDR1 ENHRY and CDR2 SYGVKD. V lost 5 bases to trimming and J lost 7 bases; unmatched junction nucleotides: 5. CDR3 sequence: CAISRQGDQPQHF. As DNA, the CDR3 is TGTGCCATCAGTCGACAGGGTGACCAGCCCCAGCATTTT.